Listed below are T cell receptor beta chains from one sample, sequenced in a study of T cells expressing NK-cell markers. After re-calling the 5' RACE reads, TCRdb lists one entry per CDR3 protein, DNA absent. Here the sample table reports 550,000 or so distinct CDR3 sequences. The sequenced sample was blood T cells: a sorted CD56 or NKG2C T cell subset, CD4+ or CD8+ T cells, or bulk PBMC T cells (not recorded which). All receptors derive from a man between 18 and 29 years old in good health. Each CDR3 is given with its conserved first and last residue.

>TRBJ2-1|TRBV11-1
CASSPDAGQFF
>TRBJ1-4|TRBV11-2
CASSFRLLGQGREKLFF
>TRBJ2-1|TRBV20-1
CSAREGLAINEQFF
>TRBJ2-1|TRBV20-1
CSASPTSGRGNEQFF
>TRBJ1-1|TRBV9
CASSVDPPGGMNTEAFF
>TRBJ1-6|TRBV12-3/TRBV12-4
CASSLTGYNSPLHF
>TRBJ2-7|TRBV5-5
CASSLNFRTSGSHEQYF
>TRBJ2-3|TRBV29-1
CSVSSAQGTQDTQYF
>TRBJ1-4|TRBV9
CASSPTVFATNEKLFF
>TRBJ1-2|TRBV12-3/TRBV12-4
CASSSLDSNYGYTF
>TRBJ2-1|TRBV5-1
CASSLGRQGLSYNEQFF
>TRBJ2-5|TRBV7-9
CASSRTAVQETQYF
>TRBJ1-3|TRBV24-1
CATSDSGVSGNTIYF
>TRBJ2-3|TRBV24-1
CATSGHGKDTQYF
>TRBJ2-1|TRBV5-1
CASKGLQGANEQFF
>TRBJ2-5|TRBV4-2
CASSPTGADQETQYF
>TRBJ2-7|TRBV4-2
CASSQEARAIYEQYF
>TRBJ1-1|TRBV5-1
CASSAGLFTEAFF
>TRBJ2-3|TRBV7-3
CASSLTEAGGQYF
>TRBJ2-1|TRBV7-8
CASKGTSGTSYNEQFF
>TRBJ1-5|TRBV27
CASSSTGTAAGHF
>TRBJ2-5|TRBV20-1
CSAYIAGEYQETQYF
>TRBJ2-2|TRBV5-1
CASNRGGPPVAGELFF
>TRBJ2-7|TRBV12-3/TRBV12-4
CASSLGAGMTYEQYF
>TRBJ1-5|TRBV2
CASGPYSNQPQHF
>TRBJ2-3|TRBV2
CANFWREGSTDTQYF
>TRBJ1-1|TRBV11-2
CASSSLPETGVRSTEAFF
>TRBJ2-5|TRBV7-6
CASSYSGNHGIETQYF
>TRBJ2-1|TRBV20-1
CSARDRLRDRIGEKFF
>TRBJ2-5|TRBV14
CASSQSDWNPETQYF
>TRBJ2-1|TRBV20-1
CSARDSLGGGNEQFF
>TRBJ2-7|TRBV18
CASVTSDNSYEQYF
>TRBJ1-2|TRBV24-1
CATSDTPSTDLYTGYTF
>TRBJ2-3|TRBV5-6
CASSVSRDTQYF
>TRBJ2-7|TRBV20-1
CSARGPSGRAAYEQYF
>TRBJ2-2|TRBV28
CASIPSAGKTMELFF
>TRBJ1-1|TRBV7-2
CASSLGRANLMNTEAFF
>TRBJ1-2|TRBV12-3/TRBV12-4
CASSLTGGGNYGYTF
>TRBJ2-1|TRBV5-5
CASRPQGLAGYNEQFF
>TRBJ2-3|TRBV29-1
CSVVRRSGTSADTQYF
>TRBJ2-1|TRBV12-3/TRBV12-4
CASSYGRGNYNEQFF
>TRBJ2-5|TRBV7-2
CASSLVPGAKETQYF
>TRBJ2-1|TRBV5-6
CASSTDQGSGPSYNEQFF
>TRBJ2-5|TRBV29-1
CSVLTKQGAQETQYF
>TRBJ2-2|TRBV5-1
CASSLIQGARSTGELFF
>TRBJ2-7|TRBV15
CATSRVVAGSYEQYF
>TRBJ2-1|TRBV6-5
CASSYPEGRAGVARNEQFF
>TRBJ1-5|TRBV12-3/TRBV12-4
CASSLLVGQRSNQPQHF